These 17 T cell receptor beta chains were sequenced from one sample in a study of T-cell memory formation after mild COVID-19. TCRdb redid the calling of the 5' RACE reads with MiXCR, one entry per CDR3 protein. The sample consists of some 130,000 distinct CDR3 sequences, about 25% of them appearing once. Sequenced input: PBMCs or a T cell subset sorted from them (not recorded which). These receptors originate from an adult woman who had mild COVID-19 (a few samples of this study predate the infection). Cell type and time point are not known.

The sample holds a few counts of this clonotype. J is TRBJ2-6 and V is TRBV19; D not resolved. The CDR3 is made up of 13 amino acids. CDR1 and CDR2 (germline): LNHDA, SQIVND (reference sequence). Deletions cut 5 bases from V and 0 bases from J, with 2 bases between. CDR3 protein: CASSPSGANVLTF. The CDR3 DNA reads as TGTGCCAGTAGTCCCTCTGGGGCCAACGTCCTGACTTTC.

This clonotype was seen only a few times. Germline is not matched at one junction end, which may reflect a read error. V and J are TRBV7-7 and TRBJ2-1, with TRBD1 matching over 7 bases. The length of the CDR3 is 15 residues. The germline V gene encodes CDR1 SSHAT and CDR2 FNYEAQ (reference sequence). The CDR3 loop is CASSLAWTGNNEQFF. The CDR3 DNA is TGTGCTAGCAGCTTAGCGTGGACAGGCAACAATGAGCAGTTCTTC.

The genes are TRBV24-1 and TRBJ1-5; D remains unclear. This CDR3 is built from 13 residues. Trimming removed 7 bases at V and 12 bases at J, with 18 bases between. Germline assignment: CDR1 KGHDR and CDR2 SFDVKD. CDR3 nucleotides: TGTGCCACCAGCAAAGACCCCCCGGAGGACCAGCATTTT. It translates to CATSKDPPEDQHF.

The table lists this clonotype with a few counts. The rearrangement uses TRBV15 and TRBJ2-6; 7 bases match TRBD1. The CDR3 sequence is 17 residues long. V gave up 5 bases and J gave up 0 bases; unmatched junction bases: 7. Germline V gene lookup returns CDR1 LNHNV and CDR2 YYDKDF (reference sequence). CDR3: CATSSDRADSGANVLTF. The CDR3 coding sequence is TGTGCCACCAGCTCAGACAGGGCTGACTCTGGGGCCAACGTCCTGACTTTC.

This clonotype was observed a handful of times. This chain connects TRBV21-1 to TRBJ1-4; the tabulated D call, TRBD1, remains unverified against the DNA. TRBV21-1 is a known pseudogene. This CDR3 comprises 14 residues. CDR3 amino acids: CASKTRGVGEKLFF. Here the CDR3 DNA reads TGTGCCAGCAAGACCCGAGGGGTGGGAGAAAAACTGTTTTTT.

The J gene is TRBJ1-1, the V gene TRBV5-1; TRBD1 matches at 8 bases. Germline loops: CDR1 SGHRS, CDR2 YFSETQ. Trimming removed 0 bases from V and 7 bases from J; junction bases left unmatched: 5. The CDR3 is made up of 14 amino acids. The CDR3 nucleotides read TGCGCCAGCAGCTTGGACAGGGGGGTGGATGAAGCTTTCTTT. Its protein product is CASSLDRGVDEAFF.

This clonotype was counted only a few times. The chain is built from TRBV12-3 or TRBV12-4 and TRBJ2-3; D gene uncertain. The CDR3 has 13 residues. V lost 3 bases and J lost 2, with 6 bases in between. This chain's CDR3 is CASSFSHTDTQYF. The CDR3 DNA follows: TGTGCCAGCAGTTTTAGTCACACAGATACGCAGTATTTT.

The genes are TRBV2 and TRBJ2-5, with a possible D match to TRBD2 (5 bases). Trimming took 8 bases from V and 1 from J, leaving 17 bases between them. The CDR3 covers 15 residues. Per the germline V gene, CDR1 is SNHLY and CDR2 is FYNNEI. The CDR3 is CASRGRGPSQETQYF. CDR3 in DNA: TGTGCCAGCCGAGGAAGAGGGCCTAGCCAAGAGACCCAGTACTTC.

The chain carries TRBV29-1 and TRBJ1-3; no firm D call. The germline gives CDR1 SQVTM, CDR2 ANQGSEA. The V and J ends lost 4 bases and 5 bases respectively, with 15 bases between them. The CDR3 has 14 amino acids. This CDR3 is CSVVLVNGRNTIYF. In DNA form, the CDR3 reads TGCAGCGTTGTTCTGGTAAACGGCAGAAACACCATATATTTT. The variable domain in full, with the rest retrieved from reference TRBV29-1 and TRBJ1-3, is SAVISQKPSRDICQRGTSLTIQCQVDSQVTMMFWYRQQPGQSLTLIATANQGSEATYESGFVIDKFPISRPNLTFSTLTVSNMSPEDSSIYLCSVVLVNGRNTIYFGEGSWLTVV.

The chain joins TRBV19 to TRBJ2-2; D possibly matches TRBD1 or TRBD2 (5 bases each). Trimming cost V 5 bases and J 3 bases, with 13 bases left between them. In germline, CDR1 is LNHDA, CDR2 SQIVND (reference sequence). The CDR3 is 15 amino acids. CDR3 nucleotides: TGTGCCAGTAGTTCGGGACCCTCGGACACCGGGGAGCTGTTTTTT. Translation gives CASSSGPSDTGELFF.

This clonotype was seen a few times. V and J are TRBV29-1 and TRBJ2-7, with TRBD1 identical over 8 bases. CDR1 and CDR2 (germline): SQVTM, ANQGSEA. This CDR3 has 15 amino acids. V was pared by 3 bases and J by 0 bases, with 7 bases of the junction left unmatched. CDR3 loop: CSVEGLGTGSYEQYF. CDR3 coding DNA: TGCAGCGTTGAGGGATTGGGGACAGGCTCCTACGAGCAGTACTTC.

This clonotype was seen a few times. The chain links TRBV4-3 to TRBJ1-5; 8 bases agree with TRBD1. The CDR3 runs 17 residues. The ends lost 0 bases at V and 3 bases at J; junction bases unmatched: 7. CDR1 and CDR2 (germline): LGHNA, YSLEER. The CDR3, as DNA: TGCGCCAGCAGCCAAGACACGGACAGGGAGGTCAATCAGCCCCAGCATTTT. Its protein product is CASSQDTDREVNQPQHF.

This clonotype was picked up a small number of times. The chain recombines TRBV12-3 or TRBV12-4 with TRBJ2-1; TRBD2 matches 13 bases. This CDR3 comprises 15 residues. The J segment lost 4 bases and the V segment lost 5 bases, leaving 2 bases of the junction unmatched. The CDR3 protein is CASSILAGGYNEQFF. The CDR3 coding sequence is TGTGCCAGCAGTATACTAGCGGGAGGGTACAATGAGCAGTTCTTC.

This clonotype was counted many times. The chain links TRBV7-9 to TRBJ2-7, with D maybe TRBD1 (6 bases). This CDR3 region has 13 residues. Trimming took off 5 bases at V and 7 bases at J, with 15 bases between the two ends. Looked up from germline, CDR1 is SEHNR and CDR2 is FQNEAQ (reference sequence). The CDR3 is CASSPGPRGEQYF. The DNA of the CDR3 is TGTGCCAGCAGCCCCGGACCCAGGGGAGAGCAGTACTTC.

The table lists this clonotype with a few counts. This chain links TRBV19 with TRBJ1-1, with unresolved D. Germline V gene data show CDR1 as LNHDA and CDR2 as SQIVND (reference sequence). V was trimmed by 6 bases and J by 0 bases, leaving 14 bases between them. There are 15 residues in the CDR3. This chain's CDR3 is CASRVSGGMNTEAFF. The CDR3 bases are TGTGCCAGTAGGGTATCAGGAGGGATGAACACTGAAGCTTTCTTT.

In regard to this clonotype: One end of the junction does not line up with germline, which may come from a read error. J is TRBJ2-7 and V is TRBV7-7; D is undetermined. From germline, CDR1 is SSHAT and CDR2 FNYEAQ (reference sequence). The CDR3 has 10 amino acids. The CDR3 loop is CASTPLEQYF. CDR3 DNA sequence: TGTGCTAGCACCCCCCTGGAGCAGTACTTC.

The chain links TRBV7-8 to TRBJ2-4, with 13 bases matching TRBD2. V was pared by 4 bases and J by 6 bases, with 12 bases of the junction left unmatched. The CDR3 extends over 18 amino acids. Germline V CDR1 and CDR2: SGHVS, FQNEAQ. The CDR3 loop is CASSSNLGLAGEPNIQYF. As DNA, the CDR3 is TGTGCCAGCAGCTCTAACTTAGGACTAGCGGGAGAACCAAACATTCAGTACTTC.